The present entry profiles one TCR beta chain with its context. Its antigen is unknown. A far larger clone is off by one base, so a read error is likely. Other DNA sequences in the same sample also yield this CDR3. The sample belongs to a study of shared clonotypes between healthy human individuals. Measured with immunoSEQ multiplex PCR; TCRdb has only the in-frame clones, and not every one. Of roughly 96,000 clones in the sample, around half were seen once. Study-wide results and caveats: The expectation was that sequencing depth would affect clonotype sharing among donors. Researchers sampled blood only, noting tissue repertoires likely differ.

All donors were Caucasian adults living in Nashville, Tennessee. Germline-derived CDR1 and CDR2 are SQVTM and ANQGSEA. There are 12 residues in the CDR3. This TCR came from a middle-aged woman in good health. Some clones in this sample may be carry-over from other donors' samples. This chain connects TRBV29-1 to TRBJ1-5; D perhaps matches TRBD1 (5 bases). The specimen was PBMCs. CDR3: CSMTEGNQPQHF. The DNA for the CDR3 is TGCAGTATGACAGAGGGCAATCAGCCCCAGCATTTC. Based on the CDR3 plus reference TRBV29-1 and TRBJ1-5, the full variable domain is SAVISQKPSRDICQRGTSLTIQCQVDSQVTMMFWYRQQPGQSLTLIATANQGSEATYESGFVIDKFPISRPNLTFSTLTVSNMSPEDSSIYLCSMTEGNQPQHFGDGTRLSIL.